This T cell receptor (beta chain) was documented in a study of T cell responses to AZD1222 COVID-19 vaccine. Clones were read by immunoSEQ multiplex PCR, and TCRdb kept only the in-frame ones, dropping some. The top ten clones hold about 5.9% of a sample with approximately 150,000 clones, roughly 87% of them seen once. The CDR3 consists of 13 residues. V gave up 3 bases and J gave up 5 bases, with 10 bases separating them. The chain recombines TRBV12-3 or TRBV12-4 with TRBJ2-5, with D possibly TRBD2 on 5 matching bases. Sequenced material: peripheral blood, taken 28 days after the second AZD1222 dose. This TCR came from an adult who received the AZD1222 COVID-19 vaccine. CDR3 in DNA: TGTGCCAGCAGTTTGGTTAGCGCGGAGACCCAGTACTTC. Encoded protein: CASSLVSAETQYF.